Below, one TCR beta chain is given with its context. What it recognizes is unknown. Germline CDR1 and CDR2: WNHNN and SYGVQD (reference sequence). The CDR3 has 13 residues. Trimming left V 3 bases short and J 9 bases short, with 9 bases between. The sample originates from a study of T cell responses to AZD1222 COVID-19 vaccine. Overall study findings and caveats: Most donors were white British and more were female, and clonal diversity was possibly underestimated. Seropositivity was recorded at baseline in only a handful of AZD1222 recipients.

Generated by immunoSEQ multiplex PCR, the TCRdb table keeps only in-frame clones and is missing some. The sample carries around 130,000 clones, about nine tenths recorded once. J is TRBJ1-6 and V is TRBV10-1; D remains unclear. This clonotype originated in an adult who received the AZD1222 COVID-19 vaccine. The sample in question was peripheral blood, obtained 28 days after the second AZD1222 dose. The CDR3 DNA reads as TGCGCCAGCAGTGACGGGCCCTTTTCACCCCTCCACTTT. Amino acid sequence: CASSDGPFSPLHF.